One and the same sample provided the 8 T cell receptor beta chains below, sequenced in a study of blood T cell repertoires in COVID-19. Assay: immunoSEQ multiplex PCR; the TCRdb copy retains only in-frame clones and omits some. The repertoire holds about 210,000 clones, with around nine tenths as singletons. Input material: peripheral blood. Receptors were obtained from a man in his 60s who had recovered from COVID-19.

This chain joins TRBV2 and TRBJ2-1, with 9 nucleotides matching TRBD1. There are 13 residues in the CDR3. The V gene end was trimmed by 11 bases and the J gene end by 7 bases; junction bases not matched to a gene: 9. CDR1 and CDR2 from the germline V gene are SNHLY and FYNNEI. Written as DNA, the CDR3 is TGTGCCTCCGGGAACAGGGGGCGAAATGAGCAGTTCTTC. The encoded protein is CASGNRGRNEQFF.

The CDR3 region is CASSRQGTEKLFF. The CDR3 nucleotides read TGTGCCAGCTCGCGACAGGGGACCGAAAAACTGTTTTTT. This sequence joins TRBV18 and TRBJ1-4, with 8 bases identical to TRBD1. V dropped 6 bases and J dropped 8; count of bases not matched to a gene: 5. Germline values: CDR1 KGHSH, CDR2 LQKENI. The CDR3 consists of 13 residues.

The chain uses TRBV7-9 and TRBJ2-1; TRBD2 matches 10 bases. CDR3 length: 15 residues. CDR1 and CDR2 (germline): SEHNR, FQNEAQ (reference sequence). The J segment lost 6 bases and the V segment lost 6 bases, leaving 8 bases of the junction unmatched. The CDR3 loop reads CASRSGERGGNEQFF. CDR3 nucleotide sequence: TGTGCCAGCAGGTCCGGGGAGCGGGGGGGCAATGAGCAGTTCTTC.

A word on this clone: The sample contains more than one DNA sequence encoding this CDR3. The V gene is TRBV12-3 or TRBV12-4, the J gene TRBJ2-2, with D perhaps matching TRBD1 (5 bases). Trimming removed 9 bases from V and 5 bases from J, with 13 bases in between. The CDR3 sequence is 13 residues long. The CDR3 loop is CASREQETGELFF. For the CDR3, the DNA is TGTGCCAGTAGGGAACAGGAAACCGGGGAGCTGTTTTTT.

The CDR3 spells CASSQDLAGDQPQHF. The DNA for the CDR3 is TGTGCCAGCAGCCAAGATTTGGCAGGGGATCAGCCCCAGCATTTT. The rearrangement links TRBV4-2 to TRBJ1-5, with a tentative D call TRBD1 (6 bases). V lost 0 bases and J 5 bases, leaving 11 bases between the germline ends. From germline, CDR1 is LGHNA and CDR2 YNFKEQ. The CDR3 runs 15 residues.

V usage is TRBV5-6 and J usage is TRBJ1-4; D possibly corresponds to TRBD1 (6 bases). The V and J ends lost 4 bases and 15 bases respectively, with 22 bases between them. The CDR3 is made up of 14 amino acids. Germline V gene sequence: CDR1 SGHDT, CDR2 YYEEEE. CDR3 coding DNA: TGTGCCAGCAGCCGCGCAGTTACGACAGGCCTTATGTTTTTT. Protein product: CASSRAVTTGLMFF. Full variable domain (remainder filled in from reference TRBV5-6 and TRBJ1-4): DAGVTQSPTHLIKTRGQQVTLRCSPKSGHDTVSWYQQALGQGPQFIFQYYEEEERQRGNFPDRFSGHQFPNYSSELNVNALLLGDSALYLCASSRAVTTGLMFFGSGTQLSVL.

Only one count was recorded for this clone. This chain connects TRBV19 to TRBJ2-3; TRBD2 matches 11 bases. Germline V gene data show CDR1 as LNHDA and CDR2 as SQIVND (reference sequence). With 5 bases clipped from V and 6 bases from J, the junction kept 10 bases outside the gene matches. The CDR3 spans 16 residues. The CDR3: CASSDFSGGVRDTQYF. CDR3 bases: TGTGCCAGTAGTGATTTTAGCGGGGGGGTCCGGGATACGCAGTATTTT.

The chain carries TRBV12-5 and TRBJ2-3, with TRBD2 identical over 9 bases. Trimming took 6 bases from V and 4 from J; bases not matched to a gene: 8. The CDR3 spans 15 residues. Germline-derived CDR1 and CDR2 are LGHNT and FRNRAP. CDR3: CASGPRGGQADTQYF. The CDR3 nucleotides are TGTGCTAGTGGGCCGCGGGGGGGCCAGGCAGATACGCAGTATTTT.